These 14 T cell receptor beta chains were all obtained from the same sample, sequenced in a study of CXCR3-negative and CXCR3-positive naive CD8 T cells. With UMI labels, 5' RACE was used to prepare the TRB cDNA libraries. TCRdb reprocessed the 5' RACE reads, keeping one entry per CDR3 protein, no DNA. The repertoire shows tens of thousands of distinct CDR3 sequences; the top ten hold approximately 1.5%. Sequenced sample: naive CXCR3- CD8+ T cells from blood. The subset was: CD45RO-CCR7+CD27+CD95- naive CD8+ T cells lacking CXCR3 (TNR3-). The source of these receptors is a human donor in good health. Some clones in this sample may be carry-over from other donors' samples.

The J gene is TRBJ2-1, the V gene TRBV5-1. Germline CDR1 is SGHRS and CDR2 is YFSETQ. The CDR3 totals 15 residues. The CDR3: CASSLGPLSNNEQFF. The entire variable domain, with the rest obtained from reference TRBV5-1 and TRBJ2-1, is as follows: KAGVTQTPRYLIKTRGQQVTLSCSPISGHRSVSWYQQTPGQGLQFLFEYFSETQRNKGNFPGRFSGRQFSNSRSEMNVSTLELGDSALYLCASSLGPLSNNEQFFGPGTRLTVL.

The J gene is TRBJ2-7, the V gene TRBV11-2; TCRdb designates TRBD1, a call that cannot be tested without DNA. Germline assignment: CDR1 SGHAT and CDR2 FQNNGV. The CDR3 is 12 residues long. CDR3 protein: CASSPGGNEQYF.

This chain connects TRBV4-1 to TRBJ2-1; the TCRdb D gene call, TRBD2, has no DNA to confirm it. CDR1 is MGHRA, CDR2 YSYEKL, per germline. This CDR3 is 15 amino acids long. CDR3 sequence: CASSPMEGRGYEQFF.

This chain uses TRBV6-6 with TRBJ1-1. Germline V lookup: CDR1 MNHNY, CDR2 SVGAGI (reference sequence). The CDR3 covers 12 residues. This chain's CDR3 is CASSQVNTEAFF.

The V gene is TRBV27, the J gene TRBJ2-7; TCRdb designates TRBD1, a call that cannot be tested without DNA. Germline-derived CDR1 and CDR2 are MNHEY and SMNVEV (reference sequence). The CDR3 contains 14 residues. CDR3 protein: CASSFDRGSHEQYF.

The V call is TRBV4-1, the J call TRBJ1-1; TCRdb designates TRBD1, a call that cannot be tested without DNA. Germline CDR1 and CDR2: MGHRA and YSYEKL. The CDR3 is 15 residues long. The CDR3 protein is CASSHGTGGEINAFF.

V usage is TRBV7-9 and J usage is TRBJ2-5; the D gene TCRdb calls, TRBD1, cannot be checked with no DNA. CDR1 SEHNR and CDR2 FQNEAQ come from the germline V gene (reference sequence). The CDR3 has 15 residues. CDR3 region: CASSTPGQGRETQYF.

The gene calls are TRBV18 and TRBJ2-1. Germline CDR1 and CDR2: KGHSH and LQKENI. The CDR3 length is 11 residues. CDR3 loop: CASSPGGEQFF.

The V gene is TRBV7-6, the J gene TRBJ2-7; TCRdb returns TRBD2, unconfirmable since there is no DNA. This CDR3 has 16 amino acids. Germline CDR1 SGHVS, CDR2 FNYEAQ. This CDR3 reads CASSLVIAGGGNEQYF.

The chain employs TRBV29-1 and TRBJ2-7; TCRdb's D call, TRBD1, is unchecked because there is no DNA. Germline V gives CDR1 SQVTM, CDR2 ANQGSEA. This CDR3 has 13 amino acids. This CDR3 is CSVGQGMGAEQYF.

This chain links TRBV3-2 with TRBJ2-7; TCRdb's assignment of TRBD1 cannot be checked, as there is no DNA. TRBV3-2 is given as a pseudogene. The CDR3 sequence is 14 residues long. CDR3 in amino acids: CASSQEDRDYEQYF.

This sequence joins TRBV13 and TRBJ1-5. This CDR3 spans 15 amino acids. Germline CDR1 PRHDT, CDR2 FYEKMQ (reference sequence). This CDR3 reads CASSSRQVSNQPQHF.

V is TRBV28 and J is TRBJ2-7; TCRdb selects TRBD1, and the lack of DNA leaves this call unchecked. Germline V gene sequence: CDR1 MDHEN, CDR2 SYDVKM. The CDR3 runs to 18 residues. CDR3 sequence: CASSLKGRSGWSSYEQYF.

CDR3 region: CTSSLSRGGTSETRYLNTGELFF. V is TRBV12-3 or TRBV12-4 and J is TRBJ2-2; TCRdb returns TRBD2, unconfirmable since there is no DNA. The CDR3 sequence is 23 residues long.